Listed here are 24 T cell receptor beta chains from one sample, sequenced in a study of immune evolution from preneoplasia to lung adenocarcinoma. Libraries were prepared by immunoSEQ multiplex PCR; TCRdb keeps only in-frame clonotypes and omits some of them. The table has 7,000 to 9,000 clones, about 80% seen once. The sequenced material came from FFPE invasive lung adenocarcinoma tissue. These receptors were collected from a person aged 40-50 years with lung adenocarcinoma.

The chain combines TRBV2 with TRBJ1-1; 7 nucleotides align to TRBD1. The V segment lost 5 bases and the J segment 6 bases; nucleotides outside the gene matches: 3. Germline loops: CDR1 SNHLY, CDR2 FYNNEI. The CDR3 contains 12 residues. The CDR3 is CASSQGGAEAFF. In DNA form, the CDR3 reads TGTGCCAGCAGTCAGGGGGGCGCTGAAGCTTTCTTT.

This chain uses TRBV5-6 with TRBJ2-7; no firm D call. The CDR3 loop spans 14 amino acids. V was clipped by 1 base and J by 6 bases, with 14 bases between them. Germline loops: CDR1 SGHDT, CDR2 YYEEEE. The CDR3: CASSLFIQRAEQYF. Written as DNA, the CDR3 is TGTGCCAGCAGCTTGTTTATACAAAGGGCCGAGCAGTACTTC.

The V gene is TRBV20-1, the J gene TRBJ1-2; D unresolved. The length of the CDR3 is 11 residues. Germline CDR1 reads DFQATT; CDR2 reads SNEGSKA (reference sequence). The V end lost 5 bases, the J end lost 6 bases, and 10 bases lay between the germline ends. For the CDR3, the DNA is TGCAGTGCTGCACTTGATAATGGCTACACCTTC. It is translated as CSAALDNGYTF.

The chain recombines TRBV5-6 with TRBJ1-4, with a possible D match to TRBD1 (5 bases). The V end lost 2 bases, the J end lost 7 bases, and 15 bases lay between the germline ends. The CDR3 is 15 residues long. The germline V gene has CDR1 SGHDT and CDR2 YYEEEE. The CDR3 region is CASSFGSQGVEKLFF. CDR3 DNA sequence: TGTGCCAGCAGCTTCGGATCGCAGGGAGTTGAAAAACTGTTTTTT.

The chain joins TRBV5-1 to TRBJ2-5; no clear D gene. Trimming cost V 4 bases and J 0 bases, with 7 bases left between them. Germline CDR1 and CDR2: SGHRS and YFSETQ. This CDR3 region has 13 residues. The CDR3 protein is CASSEVHQETQYF. For the CDR3, the DNA is TGCGCCAGCAGCGAGGTCCACCAAGAGACCCAGTACTTC. Full variable domain (rest looked up from reference TRBV5-1 and TRBJ2-5): KAGVTQTPRYLIKTRGQQVTLSCSPISGHRSVSWYQQTPGQGLQFLFEYFSETQRNKGNFPGRFSGRQFSNSRSEMNVSTLELGDSALYLCASSEVHQETQYFGPGTRLLVL.

This clone was counted between two and nine times. The chain combines TRBV7-6 with TRBJ1-1; D unclear. There are 16 residues in the CDR3. Germline V gene sequence: CDR1 SGHVS, CDR2 FNYEAQ. V was cut by 6 bases and J by 1 base, with 18 bases left in between. CDR3 residues: CASSLQTLPTNTEAFF. The CDR3 DNA reads TGTGCCAGCAGTCTTCAGACCCTCCCGACGAACACTGAAGCTTTCTTT.

In its sample, this clone was seen a few times. The genes are TRBV10-1 and TRBJ2-3; 7 positions agree with TRBD2. V lost 6 bases to trimming and J lost 6 bases; unmatched junction nucleotides: 12. Germline V lookup: CDR1 WNHNN, CDR2 SYGVQD (reference sequence). The CDR3 is 15 amino acids. This CDR3 is CASRSSGPGSDTQYF. CDR3 in DNA: TGCGCCAGCAGATCTAGCGGCCCCGGATCGGATACGCAGTATTTT.

This chain's CDR3 is CASSQGQGISPPSPLHF. For the CDR3, the DNA is TGCGCCAGCAGCCAGGGACAGGGGATATCTCCCCCTTCACCCCTCCACTTT. The rearrangement links TRBV5-1 to TRBJ1-6, with TRBD1 identical over 10 bases. The CDR3 has 17 amino acids. Per germline, CDR1 SGHRS and CDR2 YFSETQ. The V and J ends lost 4 bases and 9 bases, in that order; junction bases with no gene match: 13.

The chain employs TRBV5-1 and TRBJ1-1; no clear D gene. Per the germline V gene, CDR1 is SGHRS and CDR2 is YFSETQ. Trimming pared 1 base from V and 4 bases from J, leaving 14 bases between. The CDR3 runs 15 residues. In DNA, the CDR3 is TGCGCCAGCAGCTTGATCGGGGTCGAGAGCACTGAAGCTTTCTTT. Translated, it gives CASSLIGVESTEAFF.

The V and J genes are TRBV18 and TRBJ1-2; unclear D gene. The CDR3 is 14 residues long. The germline CDR1 and CDR2 sequences are KGHSH and LQKENI. V lost 0 bases, J lost 5 bases, and 10 bases lay in between. The CDR3 coding sequence is TGTGCCAGCTCACCACCGCAGAAACTTTATGGCTACACCTTC. Translated: CASSPPQKLYGYTF.

The chain carries TRBV5-1 and TRBJ2-3; the D gene is possibly TRBD2 (5 bases). Germline V CDR1 and CDR2: SGHRS, YFSETQ. Trimming shortened V by 1 base and J by 2 bases, and 11 bases separated the two germline ends. CDR3 size: 15 residues. The CDR3 is CASSLLGLSTDTQYF. In DNA form, the CDR3 reads TGCGCCAGCAGCTTGCTAGGACTCTCCACAGATACGCAGTATTTT.

The chain couples TRBV12-1 to TRBJ2-3; the DNA was not used to check the table's D call, TRBD2. TRBV12-1 is a recognized pseudogene. The CDR3 is made up of 14 amino acids. The CDR3 loop reads CASISMTSQDTQYF. CDR3 sequence (DNA): TGTGCCAGCATATCAATGACTTCCCAAGATACGCAGTATTTT.

This rearrangement joins TRBV28 to TRBJ2-7; 7 bases fit TRBD1. V shed 4 bases, J shed 2 bases, and the junction held 5 bases outside the gene matches. The CDR3 sequence is 14 residues long. The germline V gene has CDR1 MDHEN and CDR2 SYDVKM. The DNA of the CDR3 is TGTGCCAGCAGTTCGGGACAGTCGACCTACGAGCAGTACTTC. As protein: CASSSGQSTYEQYF. The whole variable domain, filled in from reference TRBV28 and TRBJ2-7, reads DVKVTQSSRYLVKRTGEKVFLECVQDMDHENMFWYRQDPGLGLRLIYFSYDVKMKEKGDIPEGYSVSREKKERFSLILESASTNQTSMYLCASSSGQSTYEQYFGPGTRLTVT.

This clone was seen only a few times. The gene calls are TRBV5-6 and TRBJ1-2; no definite D call. Germline CDR1 is SGHDT and CDR2 is YYEEEE. V was shortened by 2 bases and J by 8 bases, with 10 bases between the two germline ends. This CDR3 comprises 12 residues. The CDR3 region has the DNA TGTGCCAGCAGCTTCTATCCGGGGGGCTACACCTTC. Translated: CASSFYPGGYTF.

V usage is TRBV30 and J usage is TRBJ2-7; D remains ambiguous. CDR1 GTSNPN and CDR2 SVGIG come from the germline V gene (reference sequence). There are 12 residues in the CDR3. Trimming pared 3 bases from V and 2 bases from J, leaving 8 bases between. CDR3 sequence (DNA): TGTGCCTGGAGCTTGGACGCCTACGAGCAGTACTTC. Its translation is CAWSLDAYEQYF.

The gene calls are TRBV7-9 and TRBJ2-7; D uncertain. CDR1 and CDR2 from the germline V gene are SEHNR and FQNEAQ (reference sequence). This CDR3 has 15 residues. V lost 1 base, J lost 2 bases, and 12 bases lay in between. This CDR3 is CASSLVVGMAYEQYF. DNA for the CDR3: TGTGCCAGCAGCTTAGTTGTGGGGATGGCCTACGAGCAGTACTTC.

The rearrangement uses TRBV19 and TRBJ1-1; a possible D gene is TRBD1 (5 bases). The germline V gene has CDR1 LNHDA and CDR2 SQIVND (reference sequence). Trimming stripped 6 bases from V and 5 bases from J, with 13 bases between. The CDR3 has 13 residues. This CDR3 is CASSLGVRTEAFF. The CDR3 nucleotides read TGTGCCAGTAGCTTAGGGGTTAGGACTGAAGCTTTCTTT.

The rearrangement links TRBV7-9 to TRBJ2-1; D ambiguous. This CDR3 contains 18 residues. The V end lost 1 base, the J end lost 7 bases, and 23 bases lay between the germline ends. Looked up from germline, CDR1 is SEHNR and CDR2 is FQNEAQ (reference sequence). Written as DNA, the CDR3 is TGTGCCAGCAGCTTAGTAGCCCTTAGTGGAGTGAAGGAGAATGAGCAGTTCTTC. It yields the protein CASSLVALSGVKENEQFF.

The CDR3 is CASSGQRKGNTIYF. The CDR3 nucleotides read TGTGCCAGCAGTGGACAACGAAAAGGAAACACCATATATTTT. The rearrangement joins TRBV2 to TRBJ1-3; D is unclear. V was trimmed by 4 bases and J by 4 bases, leaving 11 bases between them. The CDR3 is made up of 14 amino acids. Germline V gene lookup returns CDR1 SNHLY and CDR2 FYNNEI.

The CDR3 loop is CASSAGGRNEKLFF. As DNA, the CDR3 is TGTGCCAGCAGCGCGGGGGGCCGGAATGAAAAACTGTTTTTT. This rearrangement joins TRBV6-5 to TRBJ1-4; a weak D match, TRBD1 (6 bases). CDR1 and CDR2 from the germline V gene are MNHEY and SVGAGI. V lost 6 bases and J lost 5, with 13 bases in between. The CDR3 totals 14 residues.

V gene TRBV27 combines with J gene TRBJ2-1; 9 bases match TRBD2. The CDR3 spans 16 residues. Losses at the gene ends were 5 bases for V and 4 bases for J; bases not matched to a gene: 9. Germline V CDR1 and CDR2: MNHEY, SMNVEV (reference sequence). CDR3 sequence reads: CASSRPSGGTYNEQFF. Here the CDR3 DNA reads TGTGCCAGCAGTCGCCCGAGCGGGGGGACTTACAATGAGCAGTTCTTC.

This clone was counted between two and nine times. The chain carries TRBV9 and TRBJ2-3; no clear D. Germline CDR1 and CDR2: SGDLS and YYNGEE. V lost 3 bases, J lost 4 bases, and 9 bases lay in between. This CDR3 comprises 13 residues. Here the CDR3 DNA reads TGTGCCAGCAGCGAGAGTTCACCAGATACGCAGTATTTT. This encodes CASSESSPDTQYF.

This sequence joins TRBV7-3 and TRBJ2-1; the D gene could be TRBD1 or TRBD2 (5 bases each). The CDR3 is made up of 14 amino acids. The germline CDR1 and CDR2 sequences are SGHTA and FQGTGA. The germline V and J ends were trimmed by 4 bases and 4 bases, with 11 bases remaining between them. CDR3 sequence reads: CASSSPGRYNEQFF. CDR3 DNA sequence: TGTGCCAGCAGCTCGCCGGGGCGTTACAATGAGCAGTTCTTC.

This rearrangement joins TRBV7-8 to TRBJ1-3; 7 bases are a match to TRBD1. The CDR3 is 16 residues long. V lost 4 bases and J lost 0; bases outside the gene matches: 6. Germline CDR1 is SGHVS and CDR2 is FQNEAQ. CDR3 DNA: TGTGCCAGCAGCTCACAGGGGTCCAGCTCTGGAAACACCATATATTTT. It specifies CASSSQGSSSGNTIYF.